A single TCR beta chain is shown here with its context. What it binds is unknown. These data come from a study of monozygotic twins with inflammatory bowel disease. This CDR3 is built from 15 residues. Germline V gene lookup returns CDR1 SGDLS and CDR2 YYNGEE. TCRalpha along with TCRbeta cDNA was subjected to two nested PCRs lasting approximately 16 and 9 cycles. TCRdb re-analyzed the 5' RACE reads; it lists each CDR3 protein once, without DNA. This sample's table has about 210,000 distinct CDR3 sequences. Overall study findings and caveats: Support was lacking for any single strong IBD-associated signal or clonotype.

The chain couples TRBV9 to TRBJ1-2; TCRdb designates TRBD1, a call that cannot be tested without DNA. The sample comprised blood. The source is a human donor with ulcerative colitis or Crohn's disease, or a healthy co-twin of an affected twin (not recorded which). The CDR3 loop reads CASSARDIRDYGYTF.